A selection of T cell receptor beta chains follows, all from one sample in a study of a mutant IDH1 vaccine in newly diagnosed glioma. The data were produced by immunoSEQ multiplex PCR, yet TCRdb's version contains in-frame clones alone and is incomplete. The data hold around 51,000 clones, with just under 80% observed a single time. Antigens of these TCRs are unknown. The sequencing used PBMCs, collected from a glioma patient whose treatment included an IDH1 peptide vaccine. All receptors derive from a woman in her thirties or forties with glioma. Both conserved end residues are part of each CDR3. A D gene is named only where the DNA matches it firmly. Size is stated for part of the rows, as once, few or many counts, or as a class when the clone is expanded.

d_call j_call v_call clone_size cdr3_aa cdr3_nt
. TRBJ1-2 TRBV6-1 once CASSEALLADYGYTF TGTGCCAGCAGTGAAGCGCTTCTGGCAGATTATGGCTACACCTTC
TRBD2 TRBJ2-3 TRBV29-1 . CSVARGGDRTDTQYF TGCAGCGTTGCTCGCGGGGGGGACCGCACAGATACGCAGTATTTT
. TRBJ1-1 TRBV5-1 . CASSLSVSGKTEAFF TGCGCCAGCAGCTTGTCCGTTTCGGGTAAGACTGAAGCTTTCTTT
TRBD1 TRBJ2-7 TRBV5-1 . CASSFDGQVELSEQYF TGCGCCAGCAGCTTCGACGGACAGGTGGAATTGTCCGAGCAGTACTTC
. TRBJ1-4 TRBV19 . CASSPGRVNEKLFF TGTGCCAGTAGCCCTGGACGGGTTAATGAAAAACTGTTTTTT
. TRBJ1-6 TRBV5-8 . CASSLRQGSNSPLHF TGTGCCAGCAGCTTAAGGCAGGGGTCCAATTCACCCCTCCACTTT
. TRBJ2-1 TRBV4-1 . CASSQDVGPVYNEQFF TGCGCCAGCAGCCAAGATGTAGGCCCCGTCTACAATGAGCAGTTCTTC
. TRBJ1-5 TRBV5-7 . CASSLYRSSNQPQHF TGTGCCAGCAGCTTATACAGATCTAGCAATCAGCCCCAGCATTTT
TRBD2 TRBJ2-3 TRBV30 . CAWSRAGGIYF TGTGCCTGGAGTAGAGCGGGGGGGATTTATTTT
TRBD2 TRBJ2-3 TRBV5-1 . CASSLVTSGGTDTQYF TGCGCCAGCAGCTTGGTGACTAGCGGGGGCACAGATACGCAGTATTTT
TRBD2 TRBJ2-7 TRBV5-1 once CASSLGLAGPLNEQYF TGCGCCAGCAGCTTGGGTCTAGCGGGGCCGTTGAACGAGCAGTACTTC
. TRBJ1-2 TRBV4-1 . CASSLTGRQDGYTF TGCGCCAGCAGCTTGACAGGACGGCAAGATGGCTACACCTTC
TRBD2 TRBJ2-1 TRBV5-1 . CASSVTSGGAREQFF TGCGCCAGCAGCGTAACTAGCGGGGGGGCCAGGGAGCAGTTCTTC
TRBD1 TRBJ2-1 TRBV5-1 . CASSVIGGEGNEQFF TGCGCCAGCAGCGTCATAGGGGGCGAAGGCAATGAGCAGTTCTTC
TRBD1 TRBJ2-3 TRBV27 few CASSYPGQGHTQYF TGTGCCAGCAGTTATCCCGGACAGGGGCATACGCAGTATTTT
TRBD2 TRBJ2-2 TRBV7-9 medium-sized CASSSELAGGKLFF TGTGCCAGCAGCTCCGAACTAGCGGGGGGGAAGCTGTTTTTT
. TRBJ2-5 TRBV7-2 . CASSPMTRNQETQYF TGTGCCAGCAGCCCAATGACCCGAAACCAAGAGACCCAGTACTTC
TRBD1 TRBJ1-3 TRBV7-2 . CASRPSRGETIYF TGTGCCAGCAGACCGTCCAGGGGGGAGACCATATATTTT
. TRBJ1-2 TRBV27 . CASSSLDRNYGYTF TGTGCCAGCAGTTCCCTGGACAGAAACTATGGCTACACCTTC
. TRBJ2-7 TRBV5-6 few CASSLDSAEQYF TGTGCCAGCAGCTTGGACAGTGCCGAGCAGTACTTC
. TRBJ2-5 TRBV10-3 . CAISEAEETQYF TGTGCCATCAGTGAGGCAGAAGAGACCCAGTACTTC
TRBD2 TRBJ2-4 TRBV5-6 . CASSSGLAGKNIQYF TGTGCCAGCAGCTCCGGACTAGCGGGGAAAAACATTCAGTACTTC
. TRBJ2-7 TRBV11-2 . CASSLDGPSYEQYF TGTGCCAGCAGCTTGGACGGACCCTCCTACGAGCAGTACTTC
. TRBJ2-3 TRBV7-9 . CASSLAGTGGYAQYF TGTGCCAGCAGCTTAGCCGGGACTGGTGGATATGCGCAGTATTTT
. TRBJ1-2 TRBV9 . CASSVGEGGTNYGYTF TGTGCCAGCAGCGTGGGAGAGGGAGGGACTAACTATGGCTACACCTTC
. TRBJ2-6 TRBV6-5 . CASSPDGSGANVLTF TGTGCCAGCAGTCCCGATGGCTCTGGGGCCAACGTCCTGACTTTC
TRBD1 TRBJ1-4 TRBV12-5 . CATHRGAGEKLFF TGTGCTACCCACAGGGGGGCAGGCGAAAAACTGTTTTTT
TRBD1 TRBJ1-1 TRBV2 . CATHLDRGSAFF TGTGCCACCCATCTGGACAGGGGGAGTGCTTTCTTT
TRBD1 TRBJ2-7 TRBV2 . CAGSTGVGEQYF TGTGCCGGGTCGACAGGGGTCGGCGAGCAGTACTTC
. TRBJ1-1 TRBV6-1 . CASSERHTLNTEAFF TGTGCCAGCAGTGAAAGGCACACTTTGAACACTGAAGCTTTCTTT
. TRBJ1-2 TRBV5-1 . CASSLSSGTSGYGYTF TGCGCCAGCAGCTTAAGTTCGGGTACTTCTGGGTATGGCTACACCTTC
. TRBJ1-2 TRBV6-1 . CASSKTGEYGYTF TGTGCCAGCAGCAAAACAGGTGAATATGGCTACACCTTC
. TRBJ1-2 TRBV19 . CASSREGEGGYTF TGTGCCAGCTCCAGGGAAGGGGAGGGTGGCTACACCTTC
. TRBJ1-2 TRBV14 . CASSQDGTGLDHSYGYTF TGTGCCAGCAGCCAAGATGGAACAGGGCTCGATCACTCCTATGGCTACACCTTC
. TRBJ1-6 TRBV7-2 . CASSLGGSYNSPLHF TGTGCCAGCAGCTTAGGGGGATCCTATAATTCACCCCTCCACTTT
TRBD2 TRBJ2-7 TRBV5-6 . CASSPGSSGGYEQYF TGTGCCAGCAGTCCAGGAAGTAGCGGGGGGTACGAGCAGTACTTC
TRBD1 TRBJ1-1 TRBV30 few CAWHPRGRRGRTEAFF TGTGCCTGGCACCCCAGGGGGCGGAGAGGGAGGACTGAAGCTTTCTTT
. TRBJ2-1 TRBV2 . CASNTGHLTNNEQFF TGTGCCAGCAACACAGGCCACCTAACCAACAATGAGCAGTTCTTC
TRBD1 TRBJ1-6 TRBV9 . CASSARQGAESPLHF TGTGCCAGCAGCGCCCGACAGGGGGCCGAATCACCCCTCCACTTT
. TRBJ1-2 TRBV25-1 . CASRASGGLYGYTF TGTGCCAGCAGGGCGTCGGGGGGGCTCTATGGCTACACCTTC
. TRBJ1-2 TRBV10-3 . CAVASGHYGYTF TGTGCCGTTGCCTCAGGGCACTATGGCTACACCTTC
TRBD1 TRBJ1-5 TRBV7-8 . CASSPRDRERPQHF TGTGCCAGCAGCCCCCGGGACAGGGAAAGGCCCCAGCATTTT
. TRBJ1-4 TRBV15 few CATSRGWGSFLIGEKLFF TGTGCCACCAGCAGAGGATGGGGCTCGTTTCTTATAGGTGAAAAACTGTTTTTT
. TRBJ1-1 TRBV9 . CASSPLPQGGTEAFF TGTGCCAGCAGCCCCCTGCCCCAGGGAGGAACTGAAGCTTTCTTT
TRBD1 TRBJ1-5 TRBV12-5 few CASGPQQGRGDQPQHF TGTGCTAGTGGTCCGCAACAGGGGAGAGGGGACCAGCCCCAGCATTTT
. TRBJ1-2 TRBV29-1 . CSVGVDYYGYTF TGCAGCGTTGGGGTAGATTACTATGGCTACACCTTC